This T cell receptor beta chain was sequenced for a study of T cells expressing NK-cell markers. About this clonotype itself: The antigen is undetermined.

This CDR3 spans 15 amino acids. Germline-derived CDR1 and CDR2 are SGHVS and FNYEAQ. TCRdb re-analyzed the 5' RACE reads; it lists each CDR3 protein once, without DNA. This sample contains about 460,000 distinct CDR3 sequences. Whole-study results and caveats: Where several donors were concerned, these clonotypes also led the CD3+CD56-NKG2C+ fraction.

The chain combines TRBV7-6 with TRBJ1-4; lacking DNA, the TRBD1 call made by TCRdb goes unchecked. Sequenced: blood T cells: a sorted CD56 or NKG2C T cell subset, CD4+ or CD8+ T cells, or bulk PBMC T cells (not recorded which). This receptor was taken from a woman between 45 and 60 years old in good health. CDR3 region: CASSPAGQGDEKLFF.